This TCR beta chain was observed in a study of PD-L1 blockade in urothelial cancer. As for the study in general: Specimens of blood held a median count of about 140,000 T cells.

Time point denoted: peripheral blood 6 weeks after treatment start. The assay was immunoSEQ multiplex PCR, and TCRdb's table has in-frame clones only and misses some. The sample holds 35,000 to 40,000 clones, approximately 86% seen once. V gave up 11 bases and J gave up 7 bases, with 18 bases separating them. The CDR3 extends over 13 amino acids. Germline V lookup: CDR1 SGHVS, CDR2 FQNEAQ. V is TRBV7-8 and J is TRBJ1-3, with D possibly TRBD1 on 6 matching bases. The receptor was derived from a man in his sixties with urothelial cancer. This specimen was PBMCs, taken around atezolizumab (anti-PD-L1) treatment. The CDR3, as DNA: TGTGCCTCCCGGGATGGGGGCGGGAACACCATATATTTT. Translated: CASRDGGGNTIYF.